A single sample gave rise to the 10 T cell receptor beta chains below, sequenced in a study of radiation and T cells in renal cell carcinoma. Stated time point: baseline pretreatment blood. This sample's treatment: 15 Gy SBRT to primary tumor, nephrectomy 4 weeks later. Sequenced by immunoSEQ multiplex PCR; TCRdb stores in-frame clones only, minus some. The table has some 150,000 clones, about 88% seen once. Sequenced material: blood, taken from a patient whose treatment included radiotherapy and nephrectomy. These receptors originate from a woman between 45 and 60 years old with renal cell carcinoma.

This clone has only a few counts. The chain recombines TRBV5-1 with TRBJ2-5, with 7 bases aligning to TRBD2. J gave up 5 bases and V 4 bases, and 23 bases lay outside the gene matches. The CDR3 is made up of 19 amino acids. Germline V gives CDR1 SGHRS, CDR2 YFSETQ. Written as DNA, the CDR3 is TGCGCCAGCAGCCAAACCCGGGACTTTGAATGGGGGGGTCGCGAGACCCAGTACTTC. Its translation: CASSQTRDFEWGGRETQYF. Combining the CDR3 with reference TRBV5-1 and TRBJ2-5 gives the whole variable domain KAGVTQTPRYLIKTRGQQVTLSCSPISGHRSVSWYQQTPGQGLQFLFEYFSETQRNKGNFPGRFSGRQFSNSRSEMNVSTLELGDSALYLCASSQTRDFEWGGRETQYFGPGTRLLVL.

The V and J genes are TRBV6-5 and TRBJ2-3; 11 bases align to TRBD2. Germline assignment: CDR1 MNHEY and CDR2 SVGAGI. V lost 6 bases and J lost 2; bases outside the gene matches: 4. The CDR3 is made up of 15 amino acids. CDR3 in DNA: TGTGCCAGCAGCTATAGCGGGGGGGACACAGATACGCAGTATTTT. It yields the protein CASSYSGGDTDTQYF.

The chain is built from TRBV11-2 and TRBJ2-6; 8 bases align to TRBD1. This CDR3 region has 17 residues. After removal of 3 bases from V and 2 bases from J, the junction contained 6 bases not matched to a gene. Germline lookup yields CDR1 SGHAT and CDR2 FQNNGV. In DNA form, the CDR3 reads TGTGCCAGCAGCTTCGGCCAGGGGGCTACTGGGGCCAACGTCCTGACTTTC. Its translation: CASSFGQGATGANVLTF.

CDR3 protein: CASSYSNLGRELFF. CDR3 coding DNA: TGTGCCAGCAGTTACTCGAATTTGGGCCGGGAGCTGTTTTTT. The rearrangement joins TRBV6-5 to TRBJ2-2; D is ambiguous. The CDR3 sequence is 14 residues long. The V end was cut by 0 bases, the J end by 9 bases, with 11 bases between. Germline values: CDR1 MNHEY, CDR2 SVGAGI.

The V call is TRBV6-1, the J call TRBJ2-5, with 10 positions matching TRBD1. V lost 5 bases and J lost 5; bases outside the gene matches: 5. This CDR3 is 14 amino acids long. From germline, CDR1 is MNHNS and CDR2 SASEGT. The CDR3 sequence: CASSSGTGVETQYF. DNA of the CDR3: TGTGCCAGCAGTTCCGGGACAGGGGTGGAGACCCAGTACTTC.

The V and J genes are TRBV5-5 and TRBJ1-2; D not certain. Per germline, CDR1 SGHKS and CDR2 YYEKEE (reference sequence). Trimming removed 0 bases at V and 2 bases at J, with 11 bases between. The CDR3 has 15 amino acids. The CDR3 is CASSLGAVENYGYTF. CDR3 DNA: TGTGCCAGCAGCTTGGGGGCAGTCGAAAACTATGGCTACACCTTC.

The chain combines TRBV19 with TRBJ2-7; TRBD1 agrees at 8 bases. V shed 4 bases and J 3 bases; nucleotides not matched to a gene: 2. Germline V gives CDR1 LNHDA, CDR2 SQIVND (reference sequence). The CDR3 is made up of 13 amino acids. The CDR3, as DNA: TGTGCCAGTAGTACGGGACAGGTCTACGAGCAGTACTTC. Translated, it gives CASSTGQVYEQYF.

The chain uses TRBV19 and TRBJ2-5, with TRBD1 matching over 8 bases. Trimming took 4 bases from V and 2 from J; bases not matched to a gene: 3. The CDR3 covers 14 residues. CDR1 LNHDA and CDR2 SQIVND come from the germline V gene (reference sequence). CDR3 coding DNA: TGTGCCAGTAGTACGACAGGGGCTCAAGAGACCCAGTACTTC. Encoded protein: CASSTTGAQETQYF.

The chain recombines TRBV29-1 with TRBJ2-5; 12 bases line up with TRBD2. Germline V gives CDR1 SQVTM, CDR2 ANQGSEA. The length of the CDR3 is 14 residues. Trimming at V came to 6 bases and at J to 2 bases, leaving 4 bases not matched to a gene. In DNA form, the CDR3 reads TGCAGCGTCGCAGGACTAGCGGGGCAAGAGACCCAGTACTTC. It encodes CSVAGLAGQETQYF.

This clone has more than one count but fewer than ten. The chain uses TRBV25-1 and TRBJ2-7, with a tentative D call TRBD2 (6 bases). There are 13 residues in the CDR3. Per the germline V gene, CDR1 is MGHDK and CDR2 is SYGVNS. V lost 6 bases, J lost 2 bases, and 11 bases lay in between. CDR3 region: CASRGGGTYEQYF. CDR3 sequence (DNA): TGTGCCAGCAGGGGAGGAGGGACCTACGAGCAGTACTTC.